One sample yielded the 10 T cell receptor beta chains listed below, sequenced in a study of T cells in Graves' hyperthyroidism and ophthalmopathy. Authors of the study amplified TCR beta CDR3 regions from RNA transcripts. Researchers ran a first-round RT-PCR on the TCR CDR3 using the HTBI primer set. TCRdb reanalysed the multiplex PCR reads using MiXCR and keeps one entry per CDR3 protein. The table includes 550,000 to 800,000 distinct CDR3 sequences, about a sixth detected once. Sequencing was carried out using blood. These TCRs come from a man aged 18 to 35 with Graves' hyperthyroidism.

The chain is built from TRBV20-1 and TRBJ2-5, with D hard to call. Germline values: CDR1 DFQATT, CDR2 SNEGSKA (reference sequence). The CDR3 loop spans 13 amino acids. The V end was cut by 1 base, the J end by 5 bases, with 11 bases between. In nucleotides, the CDR3 is TGCAGTGCTAGAGTGTCGGCCGGGGAGACCCAGTACTTC. Protein: CSARVSAGETQYF.

This clonotype was seen at least ten times. The chain carries TRBV12-3 or TRBV12-4 and TRBJ1-1; possible D gene TRBD1, 5 bases. Trimming left V 6 bases short and J 7 bases short, with 12 bases between. The CDR3 runs to 12 residues. This chain's CDR3 is CASRGDGIEAFF. CDR3 coding DNA: TGTGCCAGCAGGGGGGACGGGATTGAAGCTTTCTTT.

In its sample, this clonotype was seen many times. CDR3 protein: CASNTGYYEQYF. For the CDR3, the DNA is TGTGCCAGCAACACAGGGTACTACGAGCAGTACTTC. This chain uses TRBV28 with TRBJ2-7, with a possible D match to TRBD1 (6 bases). Trimming left V 7 bases short and J 3 bases short, with 10 bases between. From germline, CDR1 is MDHEN and CDR2 SYDVKM. This CDR3 has 12 amino acids.

The sample holds a few counts of this clonotype. The chain couples TRBV2 to TRBJ1-5, with 7 nucleotides matching TRBD1. There are 15 residues in the CDR3. V lost 5 bases and J lost 5; bases outside the gene matches: 9. Germline-derived CDR1 and CDR2 are SNHLY and FYNNEI. CDR3 residues: CASSLQGTNYQPQHF. The CDR3 DNA sequence: TGTGCCAGCAGTCTACAGGGGACTAACTATCAGCCCCAGCATTTT.

This clonotype was counted at least ten times. This chain joins TRBV12-3 or TRBV12-4 and TRBJ1-2; no clear D gene. The ends were cut back, 2 bases at V and 4 bases at J, with 11 bases in the middle. The CDR3 is 14 amino acids. CDR3 DNA: TGTGCCAGCAGTTTAAAGGTCGGACTCTATGGCTACACCTTC. Protein sequence: CASSLKVGLYGYTF.

For the CDR3, the DNA is TGTGCCACCCGACCTAGGGCAGGGGATTCAGGAAACACCATATATTTT. It translates to CATRPRAGDSGNTIYF. The chain recombines TRBV7-8 with TRBJ1-3; maybe TRBD1 (6 bases). CDR3 size: 16 residues. Trimming took 10 bases from V and 4 from J, leaving 23 bases between them. Germline V gives CDR1 SGHVS, CDR2 FQNEAQ.

This chain uses TRBV5-1 with TRBJ2-6; 8 bases align to TRBD1. V lost 4 bases, J lost 4 bases, and 10 bases stayed unmatched. CDR3 length: 17 residues. CDR1 is SGHRS and CDR2 is YFSETQ in the germline V gene. The CDR3 DNA is TGCGCCAGCAGCATCACCAAGACAGGGGCCGGGGCCAACGTCCTGACTTTC. Its translation: CASSITKTGAGANVLTF.

As DNA, the CDR3 is TGTGCCAGCATCTTTAGGGGCACTGAAGCTTTCTTT. Its translation: CASIFRGTEAFF. The rearrangement links TRBV6-1 to TRBJ1-1, with TRBD1 as a possible D gene (5 bases). The CDR3 spans 12 residues. CDR1 and CDR2 from the germline V gene are MNHNS and SASEGT. Trimming removed 7 bases from V and 4 bases from J, with 10 bases in between.

This clonotype was observed many times. The V call is TRBV20-1, the J call TRBJ2-5; D perhaps matches TRBD1 (6 bases). Germline CDR1 DFQATT, CDR2 SNEGSKA (reference sequence). There are 14 residues in the CDR3. The V end lost 0 bases, the J end lost 10 bases, and 18 bases lay between the germline ends. In nucleotides, the CDR3 is TGCAGTGCTAGAGACCCACGGGACACCCCAGTCCAGTACTTC. Residues: CSARDPRDTPVQYF.

This clonotype appeared many times. The V and J genes are TRBV2 and TRBJ2-5; D possibly corresponds to TRBD2 (5 bases). Germline CDR1 is SNHLY and CDR2 is FYNNEI. The CDR3 is made up of 11 amino acids. Trimming shortened V by 6 bases and J by 7 bases, and 9 bases separated the two germline ends. The CDR3 bases are TGTGCCAGCAGGGAGGTTTGGACCCAGTACTTC. Translation: CASREVWTQYF.